The 3 T cell receptor beta chains below were found in one sample sequenced in a study of blood T cell repertoires in COVID-19 (TCRdb year 2020). Library method: the immunoSEQ multiplex PCR assay. In its TCRdb copy, this immuneACCESS table keeps in-frame sequences only and misses some clones. Where compared with another copy, unresolved V genes explain less than half of these, and the others have no known cause. The sample yields fewer than 75,000 clones; roughly 90% were counted once. The leading ten clones occupy roughly 4% of the sample. Material for sequencing was peripheral blood. These TCRs come from a man in his 70s with acute or convalescent COVID-19.

The genes are TRBV6-5 and TRBJ1-1; D remains ambiguous. CDR1 and CDR2 (germline): MNHEY, SVGAGI. Deletions cut 0 bases from V and 2 bases from J, with 4 bases between. This CDR3 has 13 amino acids. The CDR3 DNA sequence: TGTGCCAGCAGTTACTCGGCCAACACTGAAGCTTTCTTT. This sequence encodes CASSYSANTEAFF.

The chain couples TRBV10-3 to TRBJ1-6, with 7 bases lining up with TRBD1. Germline V gene lookup returns CDR1 ENHRY and CDR2 SYGVKD. V shed 6 bases, J shed 4 bases, and the junction held 3 bases outside the gene matches. The CDR3 covers 14 residues. The CDR3 sequence is CAIRRQGYNSPLHF. CDR3 DNA: TGTGCCATCAGGAGACAGGGTTATAATTCACCCCTCCACTTT.

The CDR3 sequence is CASSERLAGPPEDTQYF. For the CDR3, the DNA is TGTGCCAGCAGTGAGAGACTAGCGGGGCCCCCCGAGGATACGCAGTATTTT. The chain carries TRBV27 and TRBJ2-3; 11 nucleotides align to TRBD2. The V gene end was trimmed by 5 bases and the J gene end by 6 bases; junction bases not matched to a gene: 13. The CDR3 loop spans 17 amino acids. Germline V gene sequence: CDR1 MNHEY, CDR2 SMNVEV (reference sequence).